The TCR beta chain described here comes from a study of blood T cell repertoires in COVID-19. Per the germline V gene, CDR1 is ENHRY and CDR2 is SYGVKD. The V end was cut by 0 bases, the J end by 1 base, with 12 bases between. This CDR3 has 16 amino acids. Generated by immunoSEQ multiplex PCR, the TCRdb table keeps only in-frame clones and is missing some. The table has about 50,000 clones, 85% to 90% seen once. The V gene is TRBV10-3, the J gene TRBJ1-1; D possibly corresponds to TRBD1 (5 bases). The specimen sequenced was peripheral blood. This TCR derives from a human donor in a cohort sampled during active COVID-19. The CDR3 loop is CAISESEGRGNTEAFF. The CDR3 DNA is TGTGCCATCAGTGAGTCGGAGGGGAGGGGGAACACTGAAGCTTTCTTT.